The clone carrying this TCR beta chain appeared a few times. The second PCR ran about 7 to 12 cycles with a sample-barcoded 5' primer and J-beta primers. TCRdb processed the 5' RACE reads anew with MiXCR; each CDR3 protein has one entry. The sample lists 1.5 million to 2 million distinct CDR3 sequences; approximately 40% were seen once. This specimen comes from a study of blood T cells in healthy people across ages. V shed 3 bases and J 5 bases; nucleotides not matched to a gene: 6. CDR1 and CDR2 (germline): MGHDK, SYGVNS. The CDR3 length is 14 residues. V is TRBV25-1 and J is TRBJ1-1; 7 bases are a match to TRBD1. Sequencing input: blood. The TCR sequence derives from a human donor in good health. CDR3 sequence reads: CASSETGSWTEAFF. DNA of the CDR3: TGTGCCAGCAGTGAGACAGGGTCGTGGACTGAAGCTTTCTTT.